One T cell receptor beta chain is described in this entry. Its antigen is undetermined. This sample was included in a study of T cells in Graves' hyperthyroidism and ophthalmopathy. Study-wide results and limits: Stable hyperthyroidism was told apart from ophthalmopathy by a model built on 13 V-J features. Most expanded thyroid clonotypes above 0.001 recurred in blood. Model-based prediction identified ophthalmopathy a median roughly six months prior to its onset.

TCR beta CDR3 regions were amplified from RNA transcripts. The HTBI primer set was used in a first-round RT-PCR of the TCR CDR3. TCRdb recomputed calls from the multiplex PCR reads with MiXCR, one row per CDR3 protein. The repertoire includes about 570,000 distinct CDR3 sequences, roughly 46% of them detected once, and roughly 19% sits in the top ten. CDR1 is DFQATT, CDR2 SNEGSKA, per germline (reference sequence). This CDR3 contains 17 residues. The V and J ends lost 3 bases and 5 bases, in that order; junction bases with no gene match: 16. Orbital computed tomography, thyroid ultrasound, serum thyroxine and TRAb, and clinical symptoms together informed the diagnoses.

The sequence derives from an adult woman with Graves' disease, either hyperthyroidism or ophthalmopathy (not recorded which). The chain uses TRBV20-1 and TRBJ2-7; TRBD2 matches at 10 bases. Material for sequencing was peripheral blood or thyroid tissue (not recorded which). Written as DNA, the CDR3 is TGCAGTGCTAGTTTGGGGGCTAGCGGGAGATTTAACAACGAGCAGTACTTC. It is translated as CSASLGASGRFNNEQYF.